The entry that follows covers one T cell receptor beta chain sequence. Antigen specificity is unknown. Germline CDR1 SGHTA, CDR2 FQGNSA. CDR3 length equals 15 residues. This specimen comes from a study of cytomegalovirus exposure and HLA in healthy donors. Study at large: Just over 80% of several hundred genotyped donors fell in the Caucasian-associated ancestry cluster.

Broader study findings: Sequencing depth roughly uniform across donors was assumed in presence/absence analyses.

Vbeta (60) and Jbeta (13) primers were used in the PCR. The assay was immunoSEQ multiplex PCR, and TCRdb's table has in-frame clones only and misses some. The sample yields about 140,000 clones, 88% seen once. The receptor comes from a woman aged 40 to 50 in good health and CMV-seronegative. This chain joins TRBV7-2 and TRBJ1-3; 8 nucleotides line up with TRBD1. The J call may be wrong; the DNA end is better matched by TRBJ2-2. The material sequenced was PBMCs. CDR3 residues: CASSLQGAGTGELFF. The CDR3 DNA reads as TGTGCCAGCAGCTTACAGGGGGCGGGCACCGGGGAGCTGTTTTTT.